The clone carrying this TCR beta chain turned up a few times. Each CDR3 protein is one row after TCRdb ran MiXCR on the RT-PCR reads. The sample lists hundreds of thousands of distinct CDR3 sequences, approximately 14% occurring once. CDR3 length equals 16 residues. The germline CDR1 and CDR2 sequences are MNHEY and SVGAGI. V gave up 0 bases and J gave up 5 bases; unmatched junction bases: 8. The specimen was memory CD4+ T cells from blood. This receptor was obtained from a female donor in good health, serving as a healthy control. V and J are TRBV6-5 and TRBJ2-7, with TRBD2 matching 9 bases. The DNA for the CDR3 is TGTGCCAGCAGTTACTCGTTGGCGGGAGGGCCACACGAGCAGTACTTC. Protein product: CASSYSLAGGPHEQYF.